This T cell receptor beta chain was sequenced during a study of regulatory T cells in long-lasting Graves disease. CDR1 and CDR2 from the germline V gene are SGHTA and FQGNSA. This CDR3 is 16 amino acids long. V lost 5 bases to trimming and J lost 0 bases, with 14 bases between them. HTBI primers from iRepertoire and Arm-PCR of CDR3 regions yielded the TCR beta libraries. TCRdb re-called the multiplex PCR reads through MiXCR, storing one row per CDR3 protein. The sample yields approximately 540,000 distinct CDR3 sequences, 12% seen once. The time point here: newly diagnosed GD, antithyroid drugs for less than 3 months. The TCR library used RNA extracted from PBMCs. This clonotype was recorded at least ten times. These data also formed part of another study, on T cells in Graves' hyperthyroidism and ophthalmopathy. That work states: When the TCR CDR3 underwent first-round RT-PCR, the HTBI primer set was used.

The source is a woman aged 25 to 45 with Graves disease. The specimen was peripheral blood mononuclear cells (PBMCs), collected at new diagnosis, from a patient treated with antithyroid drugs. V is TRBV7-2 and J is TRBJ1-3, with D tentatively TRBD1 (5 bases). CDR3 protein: CASSRQSLSSGNTIYF. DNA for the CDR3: TGTGCCAGCAGCCGACAGTCTTTAAGCTCTGGAAACACCATATATTTT. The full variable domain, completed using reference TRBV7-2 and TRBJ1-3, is GAGVSQSPSNKVTEKGKDVELRCDPISGHTALYWYRQSLGQGLEFLIYFQGNSAPDKSGLPSDRFSAERTGGSVSTLTIQRTQQEDSAVYLCASSRQSLSSGNTIYFGEGSWLTVV.